This is a list of T cell receptor beta chains from one sample in a study of shared clonotypes between healthy human individuals. This table comes from immunoSEQ multiplex PCR, and its TCRdb copy is limited to in-frame clones, with some not included. The data show under 1,100,000 clones, with around 78% seen just once and roughly 0.57% held by the top ten. What was sequenced was memory CD4+ T cells from PBMCs. The receptors derive from a man younger than 35 in good health. Some clones in this sample may be carry-over from other donors' samples. The CDR3 runs from the conserved cysteine through the conserved F or W. The order of the fields is CDR3 length, V gene, J gene, clone size, D gene, CDR3 DNA, CDR3 protein. A D gene is named only where the DNA matches it firmly. Clone size appears in some rows only: once, few, many, or a class for an expanded clone.

len: 16
v_gene: TRBV18
j_gene: TRBJ2-3
abundance: -
d_gene: TRBD1
CDR3nt: TGTGCCAGCTCACCGTCGGCAGGGGGTGTTGGAGATACGCAGTATTTT
CDR3aa: CASSPSAGGVGDTQYF

len: 11
v_gene: TRBV20-1
j_gene: TRBJ1-2
abundance: -
d_gene: -
CDR3nt: TGCAGTCTGGGGAGGAGCTATGGCTACACCTTC
CDR3aa: CSLGRSYGYTF

len: 14
v_gene: TRBV2
j_gene: TRBJ2-7
abundance: -
d_gene: -
CDR3nt: TGTGCCAGCAGTGCAAACAGGGGGGGCAACGAGCAGTACTTC
CDR3aa: CASSANRGGNEQYF

len: 13
v_gene: TRBV6-1
j_gene: TRBJ1-5
abundance: -
d_gene: -
CDR3nt: TGTGCCAGCGCGAGTTGGGGCAATCAGCCCCAGCATTTT
CDR3aa: CASASWGNQPQHF

len: 15
v_gene: TRBV28
j_gene: TRBJ2-4
abundance: -
d_gene: -
CDR3nt: TGTGCCAGCTATCCTCGGGACGGATCTTCATTCATTCAGTACTTC
CDR3aa: CASYPRDGSSFIQYF

len: 16
v_gene: TRBV27
j_gene: TRBJ2-1
abundance: -
d_gene: TRBD2
CDR3nt: TGTGCCAGCAGTCTCATCCTAGCGGGAGGGTTCAATGAGCAGTTCTTC
CDR3aa: CASSLILAGGFNEQFF

len: 14
v_gene: TRBV5-4
j_gene: TRBJ2-7
abundance: few
d_gene: TRBD1
CDR3nt: TGTGCCAGCAGCCCGACAGGGAGCTCCTACGAGCAGTACTTC
CDR3aa: CASSPTGSSYEQYF

len: 15
v_gene: TRBV7-2
j_gene: TRBJ2-2
abundance: -
d_gene: TRBD1
CDR3nt: TGTGCCAGCAGGCCCGGGACAGGGACCGCCGGGGAGCTGTTTTTT
CDR3aa: CASRPGTGTAGELFF

len: 18
v_gene: TRBV9
j_gene: TRBJ2-7
abundance: few
d_gene: TRBD1
CDR3nt: TGTGCCAGCAGCGTAGGCCGCACCGGGACAGGGGAACCCTACGAGCAGTACTTC
CDR3aa: CASSVGRTGTGEPYEQYF

len: 13
v_gene: TRBV2
j_gene: TRBJ2-7
abundance: -
d_gene: -
CDR3nt: TGTGCCAGCAGTGCTCCGGGCCGAGGCGAGCAGTACTTC
CDR3aa: CASSAPGRGEQYF

len: 13
v_gene: TRBV18
j_gene: TRBJ2-1
abundance: -
d_gene: -
CDR3nt: TGTGCCAGCTCAGCGTCACAGGACAATGAGCAGTTCTTC
CDR3aa: CASSASQDNEQFF

len: 11
v_gene: TRBV2
j_gene: TRBJ2-1
abundance: -
d_gene: -
CDR3nt: TGTGCCAGCAGTGGGGTCAGGGGGCAGTTCTTC
CDR3aa: CASSGVRGQFF

len: 17
v_gene: TRBV4-3
j_gene: TRBJ2-3
abundance: -
d_gene: TRBD2
CDR3nt: TGCGCCAGCAGCCAAGAGAGGACTAGCGGACGGGGAGATACGCAGTATTTT
CDR3aa: CASSQERTSGRGDTQYF

len: 15
v_gene: TRBV6-1
j_gene: TRBJ1-2
abundance: -
d_gene: -
CDR3nt: TGTGCCAGCAGTGAGGGGCACGTGGGGTCCTATGGCTACACCTTC
CDR3aa: CASSEGHVGSYGYTF

len: 13
v_gene: TRBV6-6
j_gene: TRBJ2-7
abundance: once
d_gene: -
CDR3nt: TGTGCCAGCAGTTACTCGCATTACTACGAGCAGTACTTC
CDR3aa: CASSYSHYYEQYF

len: 13
v_gene: TRBV6-6
j_gene: TRBJ2-7
abundance: -
d_gene: TRBD2
CDR3nt: TGTGCCAGCCGGACTAGCGGTGCCTACGAGCAGTACTTC
CDR3aa: CASRTSGAYEQYF

len: 13
v_gene: TRBV4-2
j_gene: TRBJ2-3
abundance: -
d_gene: -
CDR3nt: TGTGCCGGCGGGCGAGGGCCCCCCGATACGCAGTATTTT
CDR3aa: CAGGRGPPDTQYF

len: 17
v_gene: TRBV7-8
j_gene: TRBJ2-1
abundance: -
d_gene: TRBD2
CDR3nt: TGTGCCAGCATGCCGGGACTAGCGGGCCCATTCTACAATGAGCAGTTCTTC
CDR3aa: CASMPGLAGPFYNEQFF

len: 16
v_gene: TRBV15
j_gene: TRBJ2-7
abundance: -
d_gene: TRBD1
CDR3nt: TGTGCCACCAGCAGAGGCGGGACAGGGAACATCTACGAGCAGTACTTC
CDR3aa: CATSRGGTGNIYEQYF

len: 14
v_gene: TRBV5-4
j_gene: TRBJ2-3
abundance: -
d_gene: TRBD2
CDR3nt: TGTGCCAGCAGCTTGGGACTAGCGGCAGATACGCAGTATTTT
CDR3aa: CASSLGLAADTQYF

len: 17
v_gene: TRBV14
j_gene: TRBJ2-3
abundance: -
d_gene: -
CDR3nt: TGTGCCAGCAGCCCGGAACCGCAGGGGATGGGTACAGATACGCAGTATTTT
CDR3aa: CASSPEPQGMGTDTQYF

len: 15
v_gene: TRBV9
j_gene: TRBJ1-1
abundance: -
d_gene: -
CDR3nt: TGTGCCAGCAGCGTAGTTTCGGTGGAGTACACTGAAGCTTTCTTT
CDR3aa: CASSVVSVEYTEAFF

len: 16
v_gene: TRBV7-3
j_gene: TRBJ1-1
abundance: -
d_gene: -
CDR3nt: TGTGCCAGCAGCTTATTTGCTGGGGCGGGAAACACTGAAGCTTTCTTT
CDR3aa: CASSLFAGAGNTEAFF

len: 13
v_gene: TRBV18
j_gene: TRBJ1-5
abundance: -
d_gene: -
CDR3nt: TGTGCCAGCTCACCCGATAGCAATCAGCCCCAGCATTTT
CDR3aa: CASSPDSNQPQHF

len: 13
v_gene: TRBV5-1
j_gene: TRBJ2-7
abundance: -
d_gene: -
CDR3nt: TGCGCCAGCAGCCCCGGACGGGCCTACGAGCAGTACTTC
CDR3aa: CASSPGRAYEQYF

len: 19
v_gene: TRBV28
j_gene: TRBJ1-5
abundance: -
d_gene: TRBD1
CDR3nt: TGTGCCAGCAGTTTTATATATGGACAGGACCCTTATAGCAATCAGCCCCAGCATTTT
CDR3aa: CASSFIYGQDPYSNQPQHF

len: 15
v_gene: TRBV28
j_gene: TRBJ2-7
abundance: -
d_gene: -
CDR3nt: TGTGCCAGCAGTTTAAGGTGGGGGGGCGAATACGAGCAGTACTTC
CDR3aa: CASSLRWGGEYEQYF

len: 17
v_gene: TRBV4-1
j_gene: TRBJ1-6
abundance: -
d_gene: -
CDR3nt: TGCGCCAGCAGCCAAGGGTCGGGGAAGGCCTATAATTCACCCCTCCACTTT
CDR3aa: CASSQGSGKAYNSPLHF

len: 15
v_gene: TRBV5-1
j_gene: TRBJ2-5
abundance: -
d_gene: TRBD2
CDR3nt: TGCGCCAGCAGCCTCGGGACTAGCGGGGAGGAGACCCAGTACTTC
CDR3aa: CASSLGTSGEETQYF

len: 16
v_gene: TRBV5-1
j_gene: TRBJ2-3
abundance: once
d_gene: TRBD1
CDR3nt: TGCGCCAGCAGCTTTTCTTCGGGACAGGGGGCAGATACGCAGTATTTT
CDR3aa: CASSFSSGQGADTQYF

len: 17
v_gene: TRBV19
j_gene: TRBJ2-6
abundance: -
d_gene: -
CDR3nt: TGTGCCAGTAGTGCACGTACAGGACTTTCTGGGGCCAACGTCCTGACTTTC
CDR3aa: CASSARTGLSGANVLTF

len: 11
v_gene: TRBV29-1
j_gene: TRBJ2-1
abundance: once
d_gene: -
CDR3nt: TGCAGCGTTTCCCTACCCAATGAGCAGTTCTTC
CDR3aa: CSVSLPNEQFF

len: 13
v_gene: TRBV12-5
j_gene: TRBJ2-3
abundance: -
d_gene: -
CDR3nt: TGTGCTAGTGGTTTGAGGGACGACTCGCAGCAGTATTTT
CDR3aa: CASGLRDDSQQYF

len: 16
v_gene: TRBV12-5
j_gene: TRBJ2-1
abundance: -
d_gene: TRBD2
CDR3nt: TGTGCTAGTGGTTTGGGGAGGACTAGCGGGAGAGATGAGCAGTTCTTC
CDR3aa: CASGLGRTSGRDEQFF

len: 12
v_gene: TRBV19
j_gene: TRBJ2-5
abundance: once
d_gene: -
CDR3nt: TGTGCCACCCCTTTGGGGCAAGAGACCCAGTACTTC
CDR3aa: CATPLGQETQYF

len: 13
v_gene: TRBV7-9
j_gene: TRBJ1-5
abundance: -
d_gene: -
CDR3nt: TGTGCCAGCAGCGCACAGGGAGGTCAGCCCCAGCATTTT
CDR3aa: CASSAQGGQPQHF

len: 14
v_gene: TRBV5-6
j_gene: TRBJ1-1
abundance: -
d_gene: -
CDR3nt: TGTGCCAGCAGCTTGGTAGGGGCCGACACTGAAGCTTTCTTT
CDR3aa: CASSLVGADTEAFF

len: 14
v_gene: TRBV7-2
j_gene: TRBJ2-1
abundance: -
d_gene: -
CDR3nt: TGTGCCAGCAGCTTAGCGAGGTCTACCAATGAGCAGTTCTTC
CDR3aa: CASSLARSTNEQFF

len: 14
v_gene: TRBV4-3
j_gene: TRBJ2-7
abundance: -
d_gene: -
CDR3nt: TGCGCCAGCAGCCAAAGGCAGGGAACGACCGAGCAGTACTTC
CDR3aa: CASSQRQGTTEQYF

len: 12
v_gene: TRBV7-9
j_gene: TRBJ2-2
abundance: -
d_gene: -
CDR3nt: TGTGCCAGCAGCGAGTTCGCCGGGGAGCTGTTTTTT
CDR3aa: CASSEFAGELFF

len: 13
v_gene: TRBV6-1
j_gene: TRBJ1-5
abundance: -
d_gene: TRBD1
CDR3nt: TGTGCCAGCAGCCTTGACAGGGGACAGCCCCAGCATTTT
CDR3aa: CASSLDRGQPQHF

len: 15
v_gene: TRBV11-2
j_gene: TRBJ2-1
abundance: many
d_gene: TRBD2
CDR3nt: TGTGCCAGCAGCGGCTATAGCGGGGTGTACAATGAGCAGTTCTTC
CDR3aa: CASSGYSGVYNEQFF

len: 15
v_gene: TRBV5-1
j_gene: TRBJ2-5
abundance: -
d_gene: TRBD2
CDR3nt: TGCGCCAGCAGCTGGGGACTAGCGGTCCAAGAGACCCAGTACTTC
CDR3aa: CASSWGLAVQETQYF

len: 12
v_gene: TRBV19
j_gene: TRBJ1-5
abundance: -
d_gene: -
CDR3nt: TGTGCCAGTAGTATCGGCGCTCAGCCCCAGCATTTT
CDR3aa: CASSIGAQPQHF

len: 15
v_gene: TRBV7-2
j_gene: TRBJ2-1
abundance: -
d_gene: -
CDR3nt: TGTGCCAGCAGCTACGGACAACCCATTTACAATGAGCAGTTCTTC
CDR3aa: CASSYGQPIYNEQFF

len: 16
v_gene: TRBV28
j_gene: TRBJ1-5
abundance: -
d_gene: -
CDR3nt: TGTGCCAGCAGTTTCGGGGGCGTCTTTAGTAATCAGCCCCAGCATTTT
CDR3aa: CASSFGGVFSNQPQHF

len: 14
v_gene: TRBV7-3
j_gene: TRBJ2-1
abundance: -
d_gene: -
CDR3nt: TGTGCCAGCAGCTTAACGTCAGGGAAGGGTGAGCAGTTCTTC
CDR3aa: CASSLTSGKGEQFF